The following is a TCR beta chain sequence with its context. At the DNA level, this CDR3 is encoded by other sequences in the same sample as well. The data originate from a study of blood T cell repertoires in COVID-19. Study at large: The analysed material was cDNA or gDNA that came from T cells, B-cell-depleted T cells, or PBMCs.

The Seattle site enrolled patients during active infection and followed them longitudinally. Original data processing: The assay estimated nucleated cells by amplifying reference gene primers. Libraries were prepared by immunoSEQ multiplex PCR; TCRdb keeps only in-frame clonotypes and omits some of them. V, J and clone size derive from that table, while D and trimming were established from the DNA sequence. The table records 200,000 to 250,000 clones, around four fifths of them present only once. Per germline, CDR1 MDHEN and CDR2 SYDVKM. This CDR3 spans 11 amino acids. Between the trimmed V and J ends, which lost 9 bases and 0 bases, there was a span of 3 bases.

V is TRBV28 and J is TRBJ1-5; D call uncertain. Sequencing input: peripheral blood. The source is a woman older than 75 with COVID-19, enrolled during active disease. CDR3 region: CASYSNQPQHF. CDR3 DNA: TGTGCCAGTTATAGCAATCAGCCCCAGCATTTT.